The clone carrying this T cell receptor (beta chain) was found once. In the original analysis: It was from reference gene primer amplification that nucleated cell counts were estimated. Sequencing used immunoSEQ multiplex PCR; TCRdb keeps in-frame clones, though not all of them. Clonal size and the V and J genes are those of that table, whereas D and trimming came from the DNA. The sample includes approximately 300,000 clones, 70% to 90% of them seen just once. These data are taken from a study of blood T cell repertoires in COVID-19. Study as a whole: The origin of the acute and convalescent COVID-19 samples was the United States, Italy and Spain. PBMCs, B-cell-depleted T cells, or T cells were the source of the cDNA or gDNA that made up the material.

Per germline, CDR1 MGHDK and CDR2 SYGVNS. V was clipped by 2 bases and J by 2 bases, with 16 bases between them. The CDR3 totals 16 residues. The chain recombines TRBV25-1 with TRBJ2-7; D is possibly TRBD2 (5 bases). This clonotype originated in a man aged 18-30 years who had recovered from COVID-19. The material sequenced was peripheral blood. In DNA form, the CDR3 reads TGTGCCAGCAGTGAACCCCGAGGGTCCAGGACCTACGAGCAGTACTTC. Amino acids: CASSEPRGSRTYEQYF.